The 4 T cell receptor beta chains in this list originate from one sample, sequenced in a study of T cell repertoires in cytomegalovirus infection. MiXCR, applied by TCRdb to the reads, yields one record per CDR3 protein. The sample records about 310,000 distinct CDR3 sequences, roughly a sixth being singletons. Sequencing was done on a sample of PBMCs. The receptors shown here come from a human donor in good health (CMV status not recorded). Some clones in this sample may be carry-over from other donors' samples.

The rearrangement joins TRBV27 to TRBJ2-2, with a weak D call TRBD1 (6 bases). The V and J ends lost 0 bases and 8 bases respectively, with 13 bases between them. CDR1 is MNHEY, CDR2 SMNVEV, per germline (reference sequence). CDR3 length equals 15 residues. CDR3 sequence: CASSLSTGPGGELFF. The DNA of the CDR3 is TGTGCCAGCAGTTTATCCACAGGGCCCGGGGGGGAGCTGTTTTTT.

This clonotype was detected a few times. The rearrangement joins TRBV28 to TRBJ2-4; maybe TRBD2 (5 bases). The CDR3 length is 15 residues. Looked up from germline, CDR1 is MDHEN and CDR2 is SYDVKM. The ends were cut back, 5 bases at V and 0 bases at J, with 11 bases in the middle. The CDR3 loop reads CASSNGGLAKNIQYF. The DNA for the CDR3 is TGTGCCAGCAGTAACGGTGGACTAGCCAAAAACATTCAGTACTTC.

This clonotype occurred a few times. The chain employs TRBV12-3 or TRBV12-4 and TRBJ2-5; D perhaps matches TRBD1 (6 bases). The ends were cut back, 6 bases at V and 0 bases at J, with 11 bases in the middle. The CDR3 totals 14 residues. CDR3: CASRWGPDQETQYF. CDR3 DNA sequence: TGTGCCAGCAGGTGGGGGCCGGACCAAGAGACCCAGTACTTC.

The chain employs TRBV6-1 and TRBJ2-7; D assignment may be TRBD1 or TRBD2 (6 bases each). V lost 4 bases to trimming and J lost 3 bases, with 16 bases between them. CDR3 length: 15 amino acids. Germline loops: CDR1 MNHNS, CDR2 SASEGT. The CDR3 here is CASSVRGQLNYEQYF. CDR3 DNA sequence: TGTGCCAGCAGTGTTCGGGGGCAGCTGAACTACGAGCAGTACTTC.